Detailed here is one T cell receptor beta chain. Its antigen is unknown. Ulcerative colitis patients received no immunosuppressive medication before the diagnostic colonoscopy. The table came from immunoSEQ multiplex PCR; TCRdb's copy has only in-frame clones and leaves some out. The top ten hold roughly 5.2% of the sample, which has 55,000 to 65,000 clones, 77% seen once. V gave up 0 bases and J gave up 0 bases, with 7 bases separating them. CDR3 length: 15 residues. Germline V CDR1 and CDR2: SGHDT, YYEEEE. The source of the sample is a study of pediatric ulcerative colitis. Study results and caveats: Rectal repertoires separated controls, mild-moderate and acute severe colitis. A couple of patients' blood samples yielded substantially fewer templates.

This sequence was found in a boy aged 5-17 years with moderate ulcerative colitis. The rearrangement joins TRBV5-6 to TRBJ1-3, with a possible D match to TRBD1 (5 bases). Sequencing used blood. DNA for the CDR3: TGTGCCAGCAGCTTGGGGGGCATCTCTGGAAACACCATATATTTT. Residues: CASSLGGISGNTIYF.